Each of the 9 T cell receptor beta chains below was sequenced from the same sample in a study of T cell repertoires in ileal Crohn's disease. The repertoire was sequenced with immunoSEQ multiplex PCR; TCRdb's copy has only in-frame clones and lacks some. Among about 7,400 clones, 81% were seen once, and the ten largest hold approximately 5%. The sequencing input was ileal tissue. The receptors derive from an adult with Crohn's disease.

This clone has more than one count but fewer than ten. The V and J genes are TRBV19 and TRBJ1-1; perhaps TRBD1 as D (5 bases). The germline V gene has CDR1 LNHDA and CDR2 SQIVND (reference sequence). The V end lost 5 bases, the J end lost 4 bases, and 14 bases lay between the germline ends. The CDR3 totals 14 residues. The CDR3 here is CASSVGGGVTEAFF. The CDR3 region has the DNA TGTGCCAGTAGTGTAGGCGGGGGGGTCACTGAAGCTTTCTTT.

The chain is built from TRBV6-1 and TRBJ1-1, with TRBD1 matching 8 bases. With 6 bases clipped from V and 5 bases from J, the junction kept 11 bases outside the gene matches. Germline V gives CDR1 MNHNS, CDR2 SASEGT. The CDR3 is 15 amino acids. The CDR3 loop is CASRDRGGVRTEAFF. The DNA of the CDR3 is TGTGCCAGCAGAGACAGGGGAGGAGTGCGGACTGAAGCTTTCTTT.

The chain is built from TRBV10-3 and TRBJ2-5; D unresolved. Germline lookup yields CDR1 ENHRY and CDR2 SYGVKD. V was clipped by 2 bases and J by 3 bases, with 4 bases between them. The CDR3 length is 12 residues. CDR3 protein: CAISEPKETQYF. Written as DNA, the CDR3 is TGTGCCATCAGTGAGCCCAAAGAGACCCAGTACTTC.

This chain joins TRBV19 and TRBJ2-3, with a weak D call TRBD2 (6 bases). V lost 4 bases, J lost 8 bases, and 19 bases lay in between. Germline-derived CDR1 and CDR2 are LNHDA and SQIVND (reference sequence). This CDR3 is built from 15 residues. CDR3 region: CASSKTRNPSPTQYF. CDR3 coding DNA: TGTGCCAGTAGTAAGACTAGAAACCCGAGTCCTACGCAGTATTTT.

This chain links TRBV5-8 with TRBJ1-1, with D maybe TRBD1 (5 bases). Germline V gene sequence: CDR1 SGHTS, CDR2 YDEGEE. This CDR3 comprises 15 residues. Trimming removed 4 bases at V and 3 bases at J, with 16 bases between. DNA of the CDR3: TGTGCCAGCAGCCAAAGGAAGGGGTGGGACACTGAAGCTTTCTTT. It yields the protein CASSQRKGWDTEAFF.

The chain uses TRBV27 and TRBJ2-1; 7 bases are a match to TRBD1. The CDR3 runs 15 residues. The germline V gene encodes CDR1 MNHEY and CDR2 SMNVEV (reference sequence). J gave up 9 bases and V 3 bases, and 11 bases lay outside the gene matches. The CDR3 DNA follows: TGTGCCAGCAGTTTGCAGGGGGTGGATTTAGGTGAGCAGTTCTTC. Encoded protein: CASSLQGVDLGEQFF.

This chain links TRBV11-3 with TRBJ2-5; possibly TRBD1 for D (5 bases). The germline CDR1 and CDR2 sequences are SGHNT and YENEEA. Trimming took off 4 bases at V and 6 bases at J, with 9 bases between the two ends. The CDR3 loop spans 12 amino acids. The CDR3 DNA sequence: TGTGCCAGCAGCTCCCAGGGAAAGACCCAGTACTTC. It encodes CASSSQGKTQYF.

The chain's CDR3 is CASSFSGTGPRSYGYTF. The DNA of the CDR3 is TGTGCCAGCAGCTTCTCCGGGACAGGGCCTAGGTCGTATGGCTACACCTTC. The gene calls are TRBV11-3 and TRBJ1-2, with 9 bases matching TRBD1. Germline CDR1 and CDR2: SGHNT and YENEEA. The CDR3 extends over 17 amino acids. V shed 3 bases, J shed 5 bases, and the junction held 13 bases outside the gene matches.

For the CDR3, the DNA is TGTGCCAGCAGCTTCGACAGGGCTCAGCCCCAGCATTTT. Protein: CASSFDRAQPQHF. The chain combines TRBV7-9 with TRBJ1-5; 7 bases fit TRBD1. The J segment lost 6 bases and the V segment lost 3 bases, leaving 2 bases of the junction unmatched. The CDR3 runs to 13 residues. Germline V gives CDR1 SEHNR, CDR2 FQNEAQ (reference sequence).